Below, one TCR beta chain is given with its context. The antigen remains undetermined. Germline V gives CDR1 LGHNA, CDR2 YSLEER. The CDR3 consists of 13 residues. The V gene lost 0 bases and the J gene lost 12 bases, with 12 bases spanning the gap. TCRdb re-analysed the 5' RACE reads in MiXCR, keeping a single row per CDR3 protein. The profile shows about 11,000 distinct CDR3 sequences, 45% to 50% of them singletons. Study findings and constraints: Tumor-infiltrating Treg TCR alpha and beta sequences overlapped most with tumor naive CD4+ T cells, then blood naive. Tumor memory CD4+ T cell TCR gene usage clustered with blood and lymph node memory CD4+ cells and lymph node naive CD4+ cells.

CD25-based Treg depletion was applied to purified naive CD4+ T cells. The source material was tumor-infiltrating naive CD4+ T cells sorted from the breast tumor. The subset here: naive CD4+ T cells, CD4+CD45RA+CD25-. The sequence was collected from a female donor with breast cancer. The chain links TRBV4-3 to TRBJ2-1, with D perhaps TRBD1 (5 bases). CDR3 DNA: TGCGCCAGCAGCCAAGAGGACACCTTAGGGCAGTTCTTC. As protein: CASSQEDTLGQFF.